Listed here are 8 T cell receptor beta chains from one sample, sequenced in a study of blood T cells in healthy people across ages. Then a second PCR, running roughly 7 to 11 cycles, was carried out with a sample-barcoded 5' primer and a J-beta primer mix. TCRdb reprocessed the 5' RACE reads with MiXCR, giving one entry per CDR3 protein. The sample contains about 780,000 distinct CDR3 sequences, around half of which appear only once. Sequencing was carried out using blood. The receptors come from an elderly man in good health.

This clonotype appeared a few times. In DNA form, the CDR3 reads TGTGCCAGCAGCCACCGACAGGTTTATGCCGGGGAGCTGTTTTTT. Protein product: CASSHRQVYAGELFF. The V and J genes are TRBV3-1 and TRBJ2-2; a possible D gene is TRBD1 (6 bases). The ends were cut back, 3 bases at V and 6 bases at J, with 14 bases in the middle. CDR1 is LGHDT and CDR2 is YNNKEL in the germline V gene (reference sequence). This CDR3 contains 15 residues.

The chain links TRBV30 to TRBJ2-1; TRBD2 aligns across 10 bases. The germline V gene has CDR1 GTSNPN and CDR2 SVGIG (reference sequence). The V and J ends lost 7 bases and 4 bases, in that order; junction bases with no gene match: 1. This CDR3 comprises 12 residues. This chain's CDR3 is CALAGGYNEQFF. The CDR3 nucleotides are TGTGCCTTAGCGGGGGGATACAATGAGCAGTTCTTC.

About this clonotype: A much larger clone is a single base away; this may be a read error. The V and J genes are TRBV7-9 and TRBJ2-5, with 11 bases matching TRBD1. CDR1 is SEHNR, CDR2 FQNEAQ, per germline (reference sequence). There are 15 residues in the CDR3. With V trimmed by 5 bases and J by 11 bases, 13 bases remained unmatched. CDR3 residues: CASSRRDRGGDEQYF. CDR3 DNA sequence: TGTGCCAGCAGCCGCCGGGACAGGGGGGGAGATGAGCAGTACTTC. The variable domain in full, completed from reference TRBV7-9 and TRBJ2-5, reads DTGVSQNPRHKITKRGQNVTFRCDPISEHNRLYWYRQTLGQGPEFLTYFQNEAQLEKSRLLSDRFSAERPKGSFSTLEIQRTEQGDSAMYLCASSRRDRGGDEQYFGPGTRLLVL.

To note about this clonotype: A clone one base away is much larger, so this may be a read error. This rearrangement joins TRBV20-1 to TRBJ2-1; 10 nucleotides line up with TRBD1. The germline gives CDR1 DFQATT, CDR2 SNEGSKA (reference sequence). The CDR3 extends over 14 amino acids. V dropped 5 bases and J dropped 10; count of bases not matched to a gene: 11. The CDR3 sequence: CSAATGGASYEQFF. CDR3 nucleotide sequence: TGCAGTGCTGCGACAGGGGGCGCCTCCTACGAGCAGTTCTTC.

This chain links TRBV29-1 with TRBJ2-1; 9 bases fit TRBD2. Unmatched junction bases numbered 6, after V lost 7 bases and J lost 8 bases. The CDR3 is 12 residues long. Germline V lookup: CDR1 SQVTM, CDR2 ANQGSEA. The CDR3 sequence: CSDSGRGHEQFF. The CDR3, as DNA: TGCAGCGATAGCGGGAGAGGCCATGAGCAGTTCTTC.

This clonotype appeared a few times. V is TRBV11-3 and J is TRBJ2-7, with 11 positions matching TRBD2. The CDR3 contains 15 residues. V trimming: 4 bases; J trimming: 3 bases; junction bases outside the gene matches: 5. Germline lookup yields CDR1 SGHNT and CDR2 YENEEA. The CDR3 region is CASSSGLADLYEQYF. In DNA, the CDR3 is TGTGCCAGCAGCTCGGGACTAGCGGACCTCTACGAGCAGTACTTC.

This rearrangement joins TRBV7-8 to TRBJ2-1; D tentatively fits TRBD1 or TRBD2 (5 bases each). V was trimmed by 4 bases and J by 8 bases, leaving 18 bases between them. The CDR3 extends over 15 amino acids. Germline V gene data show CDR1 as SGHVS and CDR2 as FQNEAQ. For the CDR3, the DNA is TGTGCCAGCAGCTCCCAGGGAGCCCAAGGCGATGAGCAGTTCTTC. Translation gives CASSSQGAQGDEQFF.

The chain links TRBV25-1 to TRBJ2-5, with TRBD1 identical over 7 bases. CDR1 MGHDK and CDR2 SYGVNS come from the germline V gene. After removal of 8 bases from V and 5 bases from J, the junction contained 11 bases not matched to a gene. This CDR3 spans 14 amino acids. The CDR3 here is CASADTGADETQYF. The CDR3 DNA reads TGTGCCAGCGCGGATACAGGGGCCGATGAGACCCAGTACTTC. Supplemented by reference TRBV25-1 and TRBJ2-5, the full variable domain reads EADIYQTPRYLVIGTGKKITLECSQTMGHDKMYWYQQDPGMELHLIHYSYGVNSTEKGDLSSESTVSRIRTEHFPLTLESARPSHTSQYLCASADTGADETQYFGPGTRLLVL.